The present TCR beta chain was sequenced within a study of cytomegalovirus exposure and HLA in healthy donors. Study findings and constraints: Under in vitro conditions, three CMV-associated chains were confirmed as specific for CMV antigens. Follow-up analysis found HLA locus-dependent TCR association rates, highest for DRB1 and lowest for HLA-C.

Worth noting for this clone: The antigen is not known.

The PCR made use of 60 Vbeta and 13 Jbeta primers. Source study methods: Counted up in a later analysis, unique TCR beta chains came to about 80 million, with around 10 million shared. Repertoires were generated with immunoSEQ multiplex PCR, while TCRdb's copy carries only in-frame clones and drops some. V and J calls and clone size come straight from that table; D and trimming were deduced from the DNA. Here the sample spans roughly 200,000 clones, roughly 80% being singletons. Sequencing was done on a sample of PBMCs. This TCR came from a woman younger than 45 in good health and CMV-seronegative.

CDR3 DNA sequence: TGTGCCAGCAGCCCGTTGGCAGGGGGCAACTATGGCTACACCTTC. Its protein is CASSPLAGGNYGYTF. The chain combines TRBV5-4 with TRBJ1-2; the match to TRBD1 covers 8 bases. Per the germline V gene, CDR1 is SGHNT and CDR2 is YYREEE (reference sequence). The CDR3 has 15 amino acids. The V and J ends lost 4 bases and 2 bases, in that order; junction bases with no gene match: 7.